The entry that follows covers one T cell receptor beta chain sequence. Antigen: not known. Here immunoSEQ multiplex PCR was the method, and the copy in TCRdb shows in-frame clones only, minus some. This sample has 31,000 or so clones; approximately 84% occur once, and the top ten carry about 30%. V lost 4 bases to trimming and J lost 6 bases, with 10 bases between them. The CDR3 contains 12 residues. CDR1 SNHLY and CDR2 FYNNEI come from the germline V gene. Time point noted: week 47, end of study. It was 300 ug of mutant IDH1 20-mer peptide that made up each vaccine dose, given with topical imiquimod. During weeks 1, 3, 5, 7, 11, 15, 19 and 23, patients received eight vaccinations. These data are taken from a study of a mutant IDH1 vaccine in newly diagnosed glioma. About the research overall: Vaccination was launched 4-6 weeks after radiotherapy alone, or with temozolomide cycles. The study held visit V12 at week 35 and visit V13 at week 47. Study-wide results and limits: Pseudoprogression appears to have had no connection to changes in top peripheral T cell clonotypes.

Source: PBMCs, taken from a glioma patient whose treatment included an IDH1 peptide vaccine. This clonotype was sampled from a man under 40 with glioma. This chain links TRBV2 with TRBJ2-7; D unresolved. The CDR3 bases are TGTGCCAGCAGTGCTGAGCCGGGCGAGCAGTACTTC. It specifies CASSAEPGEQYF.